Sequencing of this T cell receptor (beta chain) was carried out in a study of neurological immune-mediated disorders. In TCRdb, the 5' RACE reads were re-called with MiXCR into one record per CDR3 protein. The sample carries approximately 30,000 distinct CDR3 sequences, under 25% recorded once. This clonotype was recorded many times. This TCR was recovered from a man between 50 and 59 years old with HTLV-1-associated myelopathy (HAM/TSP). Sample: CD4+ T cells from blood.

The CDR3 nucleotides read TGCGCCAGCAGCCAAGAGGCTAGCGGGCCGTGGAATGAGCAGTTCTTC. Its translation is CASSQEASGPWNEQFF. The V call is TRBV4-1, the J call TRBJ2-1, with 8 bases that match TRBD2. The CDR3 extends over 16 amino acids. The germline CDR1 and CDR2 sequences are MGHRA and YSYEKL. J lost 7 bases, V lost 0 bases, and 8 bases had no gene match.